The TCR beta chain under discussion was sequenced for a study of T cell repertoires in cytomegalovirus infection. TCRdb ran MiXCR on the reads and lists one entry per CDR3 protein. Of approximately 500,000 distinct CDR3 sequences in the sample, approximately 15% are singletons; the top ten hold 20% to 30%. This clonotype originated in a human donor in good health (CMV status not recorded). Some clones in this sample may be carry-over from other donors' samples. The specimen sequenced was CD8+ T cells from PBMCs.

CDR3 DNA: TGTGCCATCAGTGTCAAGGACAGGACGAACACTGAAGCTTTCTTT. This codes for CAISVKDRTNTEAFF. This chain connects TRBV10-3 to TRBJ1-1; 7 positions agree with TRBD1. Germline V lookup: CDR1 ENHRY, CDR2 SYGVKD. J was trimmed by 1 base and V by 4 bases; bases with no gene match: 6. The CDR3 is 15 residues long.